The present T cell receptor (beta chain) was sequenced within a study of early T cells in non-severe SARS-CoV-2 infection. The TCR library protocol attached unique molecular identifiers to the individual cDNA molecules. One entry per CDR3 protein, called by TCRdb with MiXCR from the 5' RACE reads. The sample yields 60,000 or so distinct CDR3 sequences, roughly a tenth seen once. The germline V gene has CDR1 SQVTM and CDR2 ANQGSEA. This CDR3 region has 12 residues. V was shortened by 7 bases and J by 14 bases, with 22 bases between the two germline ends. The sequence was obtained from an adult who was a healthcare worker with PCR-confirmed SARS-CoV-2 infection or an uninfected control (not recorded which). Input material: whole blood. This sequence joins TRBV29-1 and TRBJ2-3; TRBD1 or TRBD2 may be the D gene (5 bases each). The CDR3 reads CSASRDRGIRYF. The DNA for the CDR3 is TGCAGCGCGAGCCGGGACCGGGGTATTCGGTATTTT.